This passage covers 18 T cell receptor beta chains from one sample sequenced in a study of T cells in Graves' hyperthyroidism and ophthalmopathy. The source material, RNA transcripts, was used to amplify TCR beta CDR3 regions. HTBI primers drove first-round RT-PCR of the TCR CDR3. One entry per CDR3 protein results from TCRdb running MiXCR on the multiplex PCR reads. The sample contains about 340,000 distinct CDR3 sequences, about 18% of which appear only once. Input material: blood. These receptors were obtained from a woman aged 50 to 65 with Graves' hyperthyroidism.

The chain joins TRBV20-1 to TRBJ2-7; 8 bases agree with TRBD1. Per the germline V gene, CDR1 is DFQATT and CDR2 is SNEGSKA (reference sequence). The V segment lost 5 bases and the J segment 4 bases; nucleotides outside the gene matches: 10. The CDR3 sequence is 14 residues long. This chain's CDR3 is CSAHQGARDYEQYF. In DNA, the CDR3 is TGCAGTGCTCACCAGGGGGCGCGGGATTACGAGCAGTACTTC.

The rearrangement uses TRBV27 and TRBJ2-7; TRBD2 matches 14 bases. Trimming removed 1 base from V and 5 bases from J; junction bases left unmatched: 4. Germline CDR1 and CDR2: MNHEY and SMNVEV (reference sequence). This CDR3 is built from 16 residues. The CDR3 DNA reads TGTGCCAGCAGTTTATTAGGGACTAGCGGGAGTGACGAGCAGTACTTC. Translating it yields CASSLLGTSGSDEQYF.

This clonotype was counted many times. V usage is TRBV12-3 or TRBV12-4 and J usage is TRBJ2-7; D possibly corresponds to TRBD1 (6 bases). The CDR3 has 14 residues. With 6 bases removed from V and 1 base from J, the gap between germline ends came to 13 bases. The CDR3 reads CASSPGVRSYEQYF. The DNA of the CDR3 is TGTGCCAGCAGCCCAGGGGTAAGGTCCTACGAGCAGTACTTC.

This clonotype was detected ten times or more. The V and J genes are TRBV18 and TRBJ2-1; TRBD2 aligns across 11 bases. There are 17 residues in the CDR3. Per the germline V gene, CDR1 is KGHSH and CDR2 is LQKENI. The J segment lost 5 bases and the V segment lost 7 bases, leaving 13 bases of the junction unmatched. Written as DNA, the CDR3 is TGTGCCAGCTTCATATCATGGGCTAGCGGGGGGCACAATGAGCAGTTCTTC. The encoded protein is CASFISWASGGHNEQFF.

The V call is TRBV4-1, the J call TRBJ1-1; TRBD1 aligns across 7 bases. V was pared by 4 bases and J by 5 bases, with 4 bases of the junction left unmatched. Germline values: CDR1 MGHRA, CDR2 YSYEKL. The CDR3 has 13 residues. The CDR3 protein is CASSPTGKTEAFF. The CDR3 DNA sequence: TGCGCCAGCAGCCCGACAGGGAAGACTGAAGCTTTCTTT.

This chain uses TRBV20-1 with TRBJ2-7; no reliable D call. This CDR3 is built from 13 residues. V dropped 3 bases and J dropped 3 bases, with 12 bases sitting between them. Germline CDR1 reads DFQATT; CDR2 reads SNEGSKA (reference sequence). CDR3 nucleotide sequence: TGCAGTGCTAGGTCCTTGCTAGACTACGAGCAGTACTTC. Its translation is CSARSLLDYEQYF.

The genes are TRBV14 and TRBJ2-1, with D perhaps TRBD1 (5 bases). Germline CDR1 and CDR2: SGHDN and FVKESK. This CDR3 has 15 amino acids. V was trimmed by 1 base and J by 8 bases, leaving 15 bases between them. CDR3 bases: TGTGCCAGCAGCCAAGTGAGTTTAGGGGTGCATGAGCAGTTCTTC. This translates into CASSQVSLGVHEQFF.

This clonotype occurred many times. V and J are TRBV5-1 and TRBJ2-5, with D possibly TRBD2 on 7 matching bases. The V end was cut by 6 bases, the J end by 4 bases, with 16 bases between. Germline V gives CDR1 SGHRS, CDR2 YFSETQ. This CDR3 comprises 14 residues. CDR3 in DNA: TGCGCCAGCAACCGGCAGGGGAGGGGAGAGACCCAGTACTTC. This codes for CASNRQGRGETQYF.

This clonotype has a count of ten or more. This sequence joins TRBV11-2 and TRBJ2-1; 12 bases agree with TRBD2. J gave up 4 bases and V 1 base, and 2 bases lay outside the gene matches. The germline gives CDR1 SGHAT, CDR2 FQNNGV. The CDR3 is 16 residues long. The CDR3 nucleotides are TGTGCCAGCAGCTTAGTACTAGCGGGAGGTTACAATGAGCAGTTCTTC. Its translation: CASSLVLAGGYNEQFF.

The V call is TRBV5-1, the J call TRBJ2-5; no firm D call. V shed 3 bases and J shed 5 bases, with 8 bases lying between them. Germline lookup yields CDR1 SGHRS and CDR2 YFSETQ. This CDR3 is 12 amino acids long. The CDR3 bases are TGCGCCAGCAGCTCCCAGGATGAGACCCAGTACTTC. It specifies CASSSQDETQYF.

The rearrangement links TRBV5-1 to TRBJ2-7, with 9 bases lining up with TRBD2. With 4 bases clipped from V and 0 bases from J, the junction kept 8 bases outside the gene matches. Germline-derived CDR1 and CDR2 are SGHRS and YFSETQ. The CDR3 extends over 16 amino acids. CDR3 sequence: CASSRAGSGSSYEQYF. CDR3 DNA: TGCGCCAGCAGCCGGGCGGGTAGCGGGAGCTCCTACGAGCAGTACTTC.

The genes are TRBV7-8 and TRBJ2-1; 7 bases map to TRBD2. Looked up from germline, CDR1 is SGHVS and CDR2 is FQNEAQ. J gave up 7 bases and V 4 bases, and 13 bases lay outside the gene matches. This CDR3 contains 16 residues. The CDR3 nucleotides are TGTGCCAGCAGCTCCGACATTAACGGGGGGTGGAATGAGCAGTTCTTC. Encoded protein: CASSSDINGGWNEQFF.

The chain is built from TRBV28 and TRBJ2-1; TRBD1 agrees at 9 bases. There are 15 residues in the CDR3. In germline, CDR1 is MDHEN, CDR2 SYDVKM. The J segment lost 2 bases and the V segment lost 5 bases, leaving 4 bases of the junction unmatched. As DNA, the CDR3 is TGTGCCAGCAGTCAGGGGGACAGGGCCTACAATGAGCAGTTCTTC. Its protein is CASSQGDRAYNEQFF.

The chain has TRBV29-1 and TRBJ1-3; no clear D. Trimming left V 7 bases short and J 2 bases short, with 12 bases between. Germline loops: CDR1 SQVTM, CDR2 ANQGSEA. The CDR3 runs 13 residues. CDR3 sequence (DNA): TGCAGCGCCACCAGAGGAACTGGAAACACCATATATTTT. This encodes CSATRGTGNTIYF.

The chain recombines TRBV4-2 with TRBJ1-4, with a tentative D call TRBD1 (5 bases). Germline V CDR1 and CDR2: LGHNA, YNFKEQ. The CDR3 consists of 15 residues. V was trimmed by 5 bases and J by 7 bases, leaving 17 bases between them. The CDR3 DNA sequence: TGTGCCAGCAGCGCCCGGGGACTGGCGGGTGAAAAACTGTTTTTT. This encodes CASSARGLAGEKLFF.

The chain couples TRBV4-1 to TRBJ1-5; 8 bases match TRBD1. The CDR3 loop spans 17 amino acids. Germline V gene sequence: CDR1 MGHRA, CDR2 YSYEKL. Germline trimming cut 2 bases from V and 2 bases from J; bases unmatched to any gene: 8. CDR3 nucleotides: TGCGCCAGCAGCCAACTCGGACAGGGAGGGGGCAATCAGCCCCAGCATTTT. This codes for CASSQLGQGGGNQPQHF.

CDR3 in amino acids: CASSMTVAYEQYF. The CDR3 DNA reads TGTGCCAGCAGCATGACGGTGGCCTACGAGCAGTACTTC. V and J are TRBV28 and TRBJ2-7; D is uncertain. The V end lost 6 bases, the J end lost 2 bases, and 11 bases lay between the germline ends. Per the germline V gene, CDR1 is MDHEN and CDR2 is SYDVKM. This CDR3 is 13 amino acids long.

V usage is TRBV2 and J usage is TRBJ1-5; D ambiguous. Trimming shortened V by 1 base and J by 6 bases, and 16 bases separated the two germline ends. CDR3 size: 16 residues. Germline CDR1 SNHLY, CDR2 FYNNEI. The CDR3, as DNA: TGTGCCAGCAGTGAAGAGCAGTATAAGGCTTCTCAGCCCCAGCATTTT. It codes for CASSEEQYKASQPQHF.